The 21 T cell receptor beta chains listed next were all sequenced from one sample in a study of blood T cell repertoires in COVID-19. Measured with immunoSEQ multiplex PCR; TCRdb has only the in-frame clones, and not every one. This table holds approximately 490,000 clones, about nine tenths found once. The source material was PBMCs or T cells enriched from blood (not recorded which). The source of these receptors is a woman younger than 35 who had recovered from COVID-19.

The CDR3 region is CAISDDRNQPQHF. DNA of the CDR3: TGTGCCATCAGTGACGACAGGAATCAGCCCCAGCATTTT. The chain uses TRBV10-3 and TRBJ1-5, with D possibly matching TRBD1 (6 bases). There are 13 residues in the CDR3. V shed 3 bases and J shed 4 bases, with 7 bases lying between them. Germline CDR1 reads ENHRY; CDR2 reads SYGVKD.

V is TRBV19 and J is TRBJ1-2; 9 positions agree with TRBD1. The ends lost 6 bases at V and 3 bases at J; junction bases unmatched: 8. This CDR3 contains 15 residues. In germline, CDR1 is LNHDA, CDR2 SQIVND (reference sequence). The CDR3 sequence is CASRTGQGFHYGYTF. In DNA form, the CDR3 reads TGTGCCAGTAGGACGGGACAGGGCTTCCACTATGGCTACACCTTC.

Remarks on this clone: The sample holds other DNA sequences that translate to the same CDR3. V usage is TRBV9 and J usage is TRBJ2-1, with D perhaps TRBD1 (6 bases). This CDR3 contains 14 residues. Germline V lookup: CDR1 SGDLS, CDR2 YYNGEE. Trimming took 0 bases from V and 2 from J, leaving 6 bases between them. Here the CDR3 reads CASSVGDTYNEQFF. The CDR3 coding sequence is TGTGCCAGCAGCGTAGGGGACACCTACAATGAGCAGTTCTTC.

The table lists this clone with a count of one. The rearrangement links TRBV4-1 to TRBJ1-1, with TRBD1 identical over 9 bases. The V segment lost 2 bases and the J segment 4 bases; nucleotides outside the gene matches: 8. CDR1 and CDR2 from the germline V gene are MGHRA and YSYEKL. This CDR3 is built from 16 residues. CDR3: CASSQYTGGLSTEAFF. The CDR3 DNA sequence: TGCGCCAGCAGCCAATATACAGGGGGCTTGAGCACTGAAGCTTTCTTT.

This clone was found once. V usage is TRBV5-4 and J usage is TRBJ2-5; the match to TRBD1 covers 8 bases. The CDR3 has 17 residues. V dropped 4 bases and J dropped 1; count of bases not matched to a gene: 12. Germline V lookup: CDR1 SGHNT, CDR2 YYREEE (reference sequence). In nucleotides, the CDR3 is TGTGCCAGCAGCCCTGGACCGGGACAGGAAATCCAAGAGACCCAGTACTTC. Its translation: CASSPGPGQEIQETQYF.

The CDR3 DNA sequence: TGTGCCAGCTCACCACTCAGACCAGGGCTGGTGCACACCATATATTTT. This translates into CASSPLRPGLVHTIYF. This chain links TRBV18 with TRBJ1-3; TRBD1 is a possible D gene (5 bases). The CDR3 has 16 amino acids. Germline V CDR1 and CDR2: KGHSH, LQKENI. The ends were cut back, 1 base at V and 8 bases at J, with 18 bases in the middle.

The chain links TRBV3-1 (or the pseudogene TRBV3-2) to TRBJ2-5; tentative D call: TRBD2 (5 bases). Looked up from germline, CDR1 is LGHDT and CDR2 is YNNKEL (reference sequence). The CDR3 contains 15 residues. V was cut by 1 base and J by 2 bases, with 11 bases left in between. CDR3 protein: CASSQGIGGQETQYF. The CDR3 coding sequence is TGTGCCAGCAGCCAAGGTATAGGCGGGCAAGAGACCCAGTACTTC.

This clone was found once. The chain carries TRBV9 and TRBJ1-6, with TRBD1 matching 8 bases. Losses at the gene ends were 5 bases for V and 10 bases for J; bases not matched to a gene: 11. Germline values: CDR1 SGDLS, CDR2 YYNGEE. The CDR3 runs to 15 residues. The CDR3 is CASSPLTGGESPLHF. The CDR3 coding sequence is TGTGCCAGCAGTCCGTTAACAGGGGGGGAATCACCCCTCCACTTT.

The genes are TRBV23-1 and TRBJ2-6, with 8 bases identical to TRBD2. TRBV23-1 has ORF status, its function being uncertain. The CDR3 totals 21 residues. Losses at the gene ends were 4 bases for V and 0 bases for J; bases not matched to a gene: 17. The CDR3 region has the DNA TGCGCCAGCAGTCGCGGGGGGAACGGTCTCAAAGGAATCTCTGGGGCCAACGTCCTGACTTTC. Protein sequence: CASSRGGNGLKGISGANVLTF.

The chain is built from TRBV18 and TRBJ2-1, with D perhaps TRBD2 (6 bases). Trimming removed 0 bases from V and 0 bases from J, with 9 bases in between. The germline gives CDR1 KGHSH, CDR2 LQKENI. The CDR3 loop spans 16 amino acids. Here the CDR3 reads CASSPPLSGSYNEQFF. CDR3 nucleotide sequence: TGTGCCAGCTCACCACCTCTTAGCGGCTCCTACAATGAGCAGTTCTTC.

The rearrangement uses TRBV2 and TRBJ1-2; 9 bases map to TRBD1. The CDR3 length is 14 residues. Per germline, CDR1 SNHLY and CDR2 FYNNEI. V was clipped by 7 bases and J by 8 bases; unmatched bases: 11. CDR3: CASTFMDRGGGYTF. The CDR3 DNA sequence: TGTGCCAGCACCTTCATGGACAGGGGAGGAGGCTACACCTTC.

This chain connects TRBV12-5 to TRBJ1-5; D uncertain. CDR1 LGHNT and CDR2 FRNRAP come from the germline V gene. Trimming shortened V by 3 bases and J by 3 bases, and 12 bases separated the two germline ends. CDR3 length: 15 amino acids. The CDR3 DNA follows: TGTGCTAGTGGTTTCGGGAACGGTATCAATCAGCCCCAGCATTTT. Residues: CASGFGNGINQPQHF.

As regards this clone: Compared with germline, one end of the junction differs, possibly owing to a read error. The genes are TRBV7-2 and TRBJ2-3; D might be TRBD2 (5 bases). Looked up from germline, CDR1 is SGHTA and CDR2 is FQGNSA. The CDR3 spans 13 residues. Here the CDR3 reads CASSLGGDLGRNF. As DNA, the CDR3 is TGTGCCAGCAGCTTAGGGGGAGACCTTGGTAGGAATTTT.

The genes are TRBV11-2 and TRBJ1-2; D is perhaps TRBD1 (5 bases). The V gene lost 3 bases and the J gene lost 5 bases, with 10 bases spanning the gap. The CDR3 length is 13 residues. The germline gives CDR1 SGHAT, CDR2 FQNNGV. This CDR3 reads CASSLGPGYGYTF. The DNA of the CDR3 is TGTGCCAGCAGCTTGGGCCCAGGGTATGGCTACACCTTC.

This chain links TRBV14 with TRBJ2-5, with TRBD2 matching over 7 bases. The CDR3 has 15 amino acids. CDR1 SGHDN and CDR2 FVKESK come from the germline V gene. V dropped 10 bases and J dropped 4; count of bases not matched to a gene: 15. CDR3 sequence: CATKGGERGSETQYF. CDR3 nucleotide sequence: TGTGCCACCAAAGGCGGGGAGCGGGGATCAGAGACCCAGTACTTC.

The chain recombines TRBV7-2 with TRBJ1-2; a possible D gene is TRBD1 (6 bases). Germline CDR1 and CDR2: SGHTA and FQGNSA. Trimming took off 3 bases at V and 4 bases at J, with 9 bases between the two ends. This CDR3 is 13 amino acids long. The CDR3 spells CASSFSRGYGYTF. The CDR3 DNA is TGTGCCAGCAGCTTCTCCAGGGGCTATGGCTACACCTTC.

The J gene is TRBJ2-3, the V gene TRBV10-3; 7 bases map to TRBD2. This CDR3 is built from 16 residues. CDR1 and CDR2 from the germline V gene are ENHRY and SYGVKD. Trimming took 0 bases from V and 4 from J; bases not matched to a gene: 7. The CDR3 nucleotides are TGTGCCATCAGTGAGTCGGGGGGGATGAGCGCAGATACGCAGTATTTT. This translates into CAISESGGMSADTQYF.

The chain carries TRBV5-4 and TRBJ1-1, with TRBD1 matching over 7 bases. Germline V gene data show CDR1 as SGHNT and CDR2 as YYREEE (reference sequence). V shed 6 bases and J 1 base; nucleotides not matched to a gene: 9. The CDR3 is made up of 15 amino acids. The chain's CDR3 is CASTNSGTANTEAFF. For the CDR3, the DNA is TGTGCCAGCACCAATTCTGGGACAGCGAACACTGAAGCTTTCTTT.

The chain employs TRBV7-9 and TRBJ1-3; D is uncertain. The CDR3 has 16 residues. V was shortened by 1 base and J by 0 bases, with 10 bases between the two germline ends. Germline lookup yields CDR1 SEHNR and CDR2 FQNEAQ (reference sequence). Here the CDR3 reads CASSLDSTTSGNTIYF. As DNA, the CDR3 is TGTGCCAGCAGCTTAGATTCGACTACCTCTGGAAACACCATATATTTT.

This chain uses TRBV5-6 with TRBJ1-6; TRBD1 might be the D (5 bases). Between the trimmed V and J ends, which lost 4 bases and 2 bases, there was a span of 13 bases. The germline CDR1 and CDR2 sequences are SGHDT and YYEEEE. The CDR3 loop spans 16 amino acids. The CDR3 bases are TGTGCCAGCAGCCGCAGGGATCGTCCCTATAATTCACCCCTCCACTTT. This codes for CASSRRDRPYNSPLHF.

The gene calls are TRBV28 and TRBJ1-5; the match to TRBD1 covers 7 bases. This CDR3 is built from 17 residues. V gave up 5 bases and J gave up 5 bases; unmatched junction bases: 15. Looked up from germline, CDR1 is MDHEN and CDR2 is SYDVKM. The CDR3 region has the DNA TGTGCCAGCAGTCCCCAAGACAGGGTAGATAGGGATCAGCCCCAGCATTTT. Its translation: CASSPQDRVDRDQPQHF.